These 16 T cell receptor beta chains were all obtained from the same sample, sequenced in a study of blood T cell repertoires in COVID-19. Sequenced by immunoSEQ multiplex PCR; TCRdb stores in-frame clones only, minus some. The top ten hold around 3% of the sample, which has around 340,000 clones, over 70% seen once. What was sequenced was peripheral blood. These receptors were collected from a young man with active or convalescent COVID-19.

The chain employs TRBV19 and TRBJ2-6; D is possibly TRBD1 (6 bases). Germline V gene data show CDR1 as LNHDA and CDR2 as SQIVND (reference sequence). The CDR3 loop spans 18 amino acids. V dropped 3 bases and J dropped 3 bases, with 18 bases sitting between them. The CDR3 DNA sequence: TGTGCCAGTAGTATTCCAGGGGTCCCACTACTTGGGGCCAACGTCCTGACTTTC. This codes for CASSIPGVPLLGANVLTF.

The rearrangement uses TRBV28 and TRBJ2-7; 11 nucleotides align to TRBD2. The CDR3 is 15 residues long. V dropped 4 bases and J dropped 6; count of bases not matched to a gene: 8. Germline loops: CDR1 MDHEN, CDR2 SYDVKM. The CDR3 is CASSSPSGRSAEQYF. CDR3 bases: TGTGCCAGCAGTTCCCCTAGCGGGAGGTCCGCCGAGCAGTACTTC.

The chain combines TRBV24-1 with TRBJ1-1; 8 bases line up with TRBD1. Germline assignment: CDR1 KGHDR and CDR2 SFDVKD. Losses at the gene ends were 3 bases for V and 5 bases for J; bases not matched to a gene: 7. The CDR3 is 15 amino acids. The CDR3, as DNA: TGTGCCACCAGTGATACAGGGGGACTTTTGACTGAAGCTTTCTTT. Protein sequence: CATSDTGGLLTEAFF.

The genes are TRBV7-8 and TRBJ2-1; TRBD2 agrees at 8 bases. With V trimmed by 5 bases and J by 0 bases, 9 bases remained unmatched. CDR3 length equals 17 residues. From germline, CDR1 is SGHVS and CDR2 FQNEAQ. The CDR3 DNA reads as TGTGCCAGCAGCCCCATCCTAGCGGGTGGCTCCTACAATGAGCAGTTCTTC. This translates into CASSPILAGGSYNEQFF.

This chain links TRBV5-8 with TRBJ2-3; D is undetermined. The CDR3 loop spans 12 amino acids. Trimming stripped 4 bases from V and 5 bases from J, with 8 bases between. Germline CDR1 SGHTS, CDR2 YDEGEE. The CDR3 loop reads CASSPKRDTQYF. The CDR3, as DNA: TGTGCCAGCAGCCCGAAGCGAGATACGCAGTATTTT.

This clone was found a few times. The chain uses TRBV7-8 and TRBJ2-7, with 8 bases matching TRBD1. Trimming cost V 5 bases and J 4 bases; bases outside gene matches: 4. This CDR3 comprises 13 residues. Germline values: CDR1 SGHVS, CDR2 FQNEAQ. The CDR3 region has the DNA TGTGCCAGCAGCACCGGACAGGGTTACGAGCAGTACTTC. As protein: CASSTGQGYEQYF.

The V and J genes are TRBV6-5 and TRBJ2-7; no clear D. The V end lost 6 bases, the J end lost 0 bases, and 15 bases lay between the germline ends. CDR1 and CDR2 from the germline V gene are MNHEY and SVGAGI. The CDR3 is 15 residues long. The CDR3 spells CASSSRASSSYEQYF. DNA of the CDR3: TGTGCCAGCAGCTCCCGTGCGAGCTCCTCCTACGAGCAGTACTTC.

This clone was found a few times. The chain joins TRBV7-2 to TRBJ1-4; 8 bases are a match to TRBD1. The length of the CDR3 is 14 residues. V trimming: 4 bases; J trimming: 5 bases; junction bases outside the gene matches: 3. Germline CDR1 SGHTA, CDR2 FQGNSA. CDR3 bases: TGTGCCAGCAGCTCACGGACAGGGAATGAAAAACTGTTTTTT. Translated: CASSSRTGNEKLFF.

The chain couples TRBV4-3 to TRBJ2-7, with a possible D match to TRBD1 (5 bases). Germline CDR1 LGHNA, CDR2 YSLEER. The length of the CDR3 is 13 residues. The ends were cut back, 4 bases at V and 1 base at J, with 8 bases in the middle. The CDR3 DNA follows: TGCGCCAGCAGCCCGACAGTTTCCTACGAGCAGTACTTC. Amino acid sequence: CASSPTVSYEQYF.

The rearrangement links TRBV24-1 to TRBJ2-1, with D unclear. The V end was cut by 0 bases, the J end by 5 bases, with 13 bases between. The CDR3 loop spans 16 amino acids. Germline V gene sequence: CDR1 KGHDR, CDR2 SFDVKD. CDR3 DNA sequence: TGTGCCACCAGTGATTTGTCGGCTAGTTCGGACAATGAGCAGTTCTTC. Encoded protein: CATSDLSASSDNEQFF.

The J gene is TRBJ1-2, the V gene TRBV5-1, with D tentatively TRBD1 (6 bases). The CDR3 has 15 amino acids. V lost 3 bases to trimming and J lost 0 bases, with 12 bases between them. Germline CDR1 SGHRS, CDR2 YFSETQ. The CDR3 DNA is TGCGCCAGCAGCTCTCGACAGGTCTCTAACTATGGCTACACCTTC. Translating it yields CASSSRQVSNYGYTF. The whole variable domain, filled in from reference TRBV5-1 and TRBJ1-2, reads KAGVTQTPRYLIKTRGQQVTLSCSPISGHRSVSWYQQTPGQGLQFLFEYFSETQRNKGNFPGRFSGRQFSNSRSEMNVSTLELGDSALYLCASSSRQVSNYGYTFGSGTRLTVV.

This clone has more than one count but fewer than ten. This chain links TRBV11-3 with TRBJ1-2, with D possibly being TRBD1 (5 bases). CDR1 and CDR2 (germline): SGHNT, YENEEA. This CDR3 is 13 amino acids long. V was shortened by 5 bases and J by 5 bases, with 12 bases between the two germline ends. CDR3 residues: CASSTGRVYGYTF. The CDR3 coding sequence is TGTGCCAGCAGCACAGGACGGGTATATGGCTACACCTTC.

V gene TRBV5-1 combines with J gene TRBJ1-1; 8 bases align to TRBD1. Germline CDR1 reads SGHRS; CDR2 reads YFSETQ. With V trimmed by 0 bases and J by 4 bases, 5 bases remained unmatched. The CDR3 has 15 residues. In DNA form, the CDR3 reads TGCGCCAGCAGCTTGGTCCGGACAGGGCTCACTGAAGCTTTCTTT. This encodes CASSLVRTGLTEAFF.

The chain couples TRBV20-1 to TRBJ2-3; possibly TRBD2 for D (6 bases). V dropped 3 bases and J dropped 6 bases, with 13 bases sitting between them. This CDR3 is 13 amino acids long. CDR1 and CDR2 from the germline V gene are DFQATT and SNEGSKA (reference sequence). The CDR3 is CSASLEGRDTQYF. In DNA, the CDR3 is TGCAGTGCTAGTCTGGAGGGTCGGGATACGCAGTATTTT.

V gene TRBV6-5 combines with J gene TRBJ1-5, with D possibly being TRBD1 (5 bases). Between the trimmed V and J ends, which lost 7 bases and 7 bases, there was a span of 17 bases. This CDR3 has 14 residues. Germline loops: CDR1 MNHEY, CDR2 SVGAGI. The CDR3 reads CASMVGRDGQPQHF. CDR3 DNA: TGTGCCAGCATGGTAGGGAGGGACGGGCAGCCCCAGCATTTT.

The chain employs TRBV28 and TRBJ1-6, with TRBD1 as a possible D gene (6 bases). Germline V gene lookup returns CDR1 MDHEN and CDR2 SYDVKM. CDR3 size: 17 residues. The V and J ends lost 5 bases and 7 bases respectively, with 21 bases between them. This CDR3 reads CASSAYVSGVGNSPLHF. CDR3 sequence (DNA): TGTGCCAGCAGTGCGTATGTTTCAGGGGTGGGGAATTCACCCCTCCACTTT.